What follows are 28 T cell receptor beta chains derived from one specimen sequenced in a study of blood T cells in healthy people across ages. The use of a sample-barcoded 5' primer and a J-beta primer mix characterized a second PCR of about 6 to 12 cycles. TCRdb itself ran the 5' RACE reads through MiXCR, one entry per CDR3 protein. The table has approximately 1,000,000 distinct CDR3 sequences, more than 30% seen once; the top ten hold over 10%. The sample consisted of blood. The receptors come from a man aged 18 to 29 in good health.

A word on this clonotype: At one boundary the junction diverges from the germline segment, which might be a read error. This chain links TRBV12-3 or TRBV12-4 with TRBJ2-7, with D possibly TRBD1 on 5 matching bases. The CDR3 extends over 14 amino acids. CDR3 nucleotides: TGTGTCAGCAGTTTTAACCAGGGATGCTACGAGCAGTACTTC. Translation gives CVSSFNQGCYEQYF.

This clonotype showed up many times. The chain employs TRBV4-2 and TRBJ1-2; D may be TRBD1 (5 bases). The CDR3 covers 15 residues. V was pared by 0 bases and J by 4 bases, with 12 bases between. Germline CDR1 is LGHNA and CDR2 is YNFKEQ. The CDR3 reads CASSQDRQGSYGYTF. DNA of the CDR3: TGTGCCAGCAGCCAAGATAGGCAGGGCAGCTATGGCTACACCTTC.

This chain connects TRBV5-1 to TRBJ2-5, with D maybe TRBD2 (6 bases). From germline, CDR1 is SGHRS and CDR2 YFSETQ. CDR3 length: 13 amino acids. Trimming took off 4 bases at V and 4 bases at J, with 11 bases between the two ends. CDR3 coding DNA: TGCGCCAGCAGCAGTACAGCGGGAGAGACCCAGTACTTC. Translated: CASSSTAGETQYF.

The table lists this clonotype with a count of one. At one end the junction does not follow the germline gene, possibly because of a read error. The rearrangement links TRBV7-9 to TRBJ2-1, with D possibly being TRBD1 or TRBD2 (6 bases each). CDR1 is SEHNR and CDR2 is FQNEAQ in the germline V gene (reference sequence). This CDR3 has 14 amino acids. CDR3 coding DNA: TGTGCCGGCAGCTCGCGGGACACCTACAATGAGCAGTTCTTC. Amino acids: CAGSSRDTYNEQFF.

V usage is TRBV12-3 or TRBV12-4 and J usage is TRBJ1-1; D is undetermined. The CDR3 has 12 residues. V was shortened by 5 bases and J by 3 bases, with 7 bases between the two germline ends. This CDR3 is CASSPRHTEAFF. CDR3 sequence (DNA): TGTGCCAGCAGTCCCCGACACACTGAAGCTTTCTTT.

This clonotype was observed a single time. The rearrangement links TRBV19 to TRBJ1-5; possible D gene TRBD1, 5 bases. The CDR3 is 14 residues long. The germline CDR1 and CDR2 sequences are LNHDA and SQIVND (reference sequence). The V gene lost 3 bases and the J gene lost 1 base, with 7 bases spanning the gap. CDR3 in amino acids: CASSMGESNQPQHF. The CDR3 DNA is TGTGCCAGTAGTATGGGGGAAAGCAATCAGCCCCAGCATTTT.

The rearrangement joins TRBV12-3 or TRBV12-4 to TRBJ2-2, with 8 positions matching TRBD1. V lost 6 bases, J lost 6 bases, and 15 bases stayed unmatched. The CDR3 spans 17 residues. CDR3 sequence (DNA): TGTGCCAGCAGCGGAAGTACAGGGGGGAAAGGGTCCGGGGAGCTGTTTTTT. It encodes CASSGSTGGKGSGELFF.

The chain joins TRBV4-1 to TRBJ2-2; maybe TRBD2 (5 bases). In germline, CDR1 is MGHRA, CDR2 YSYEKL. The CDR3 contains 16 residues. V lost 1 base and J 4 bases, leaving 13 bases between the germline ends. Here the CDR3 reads CASSQAGKTGTGELFF. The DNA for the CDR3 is TGCGCCAGCAGCCAAGCGGGGAAGACGGGCACCGGGGAGCTGTTTTTT.

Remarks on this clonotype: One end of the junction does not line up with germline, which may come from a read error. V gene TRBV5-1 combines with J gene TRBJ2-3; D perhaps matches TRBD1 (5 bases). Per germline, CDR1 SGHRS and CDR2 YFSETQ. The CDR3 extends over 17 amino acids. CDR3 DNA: TGCACCAGCAGCTCCACGAGTCCAGGGTCTAGCACAGATACGCAGTATTTT. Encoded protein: CTSSSTSPGSSTDTQYF. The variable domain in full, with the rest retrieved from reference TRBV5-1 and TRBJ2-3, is KAGVTQTPRYLIKTRGQQVTLSCSPISGHRSVSWYQQTPGQGLQFLFEYFSETQRNKGNFPGRFSGRQFSNSRSEMNVSTLELGDSALYLCTSSSTSPGSSTDTQYFGPGTRLTVL.

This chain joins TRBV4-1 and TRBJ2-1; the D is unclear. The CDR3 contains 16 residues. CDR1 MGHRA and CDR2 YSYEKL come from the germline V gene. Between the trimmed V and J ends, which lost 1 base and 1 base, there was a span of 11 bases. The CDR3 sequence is CASSQVGRHSYNEQFF. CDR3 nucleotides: TGCGCCAGCAGCCAAGTGGGAAGGCATTCCTACAATGAGCAGTTCTTC.

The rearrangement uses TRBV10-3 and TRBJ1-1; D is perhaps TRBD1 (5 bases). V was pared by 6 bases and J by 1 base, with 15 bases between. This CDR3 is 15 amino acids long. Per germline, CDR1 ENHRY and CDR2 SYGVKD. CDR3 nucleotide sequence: TGTGCCATCAGACAAACGGACAACCCGAACACTGAAGCTTTCTTT. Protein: CAIRQTDNPNTEAFF.

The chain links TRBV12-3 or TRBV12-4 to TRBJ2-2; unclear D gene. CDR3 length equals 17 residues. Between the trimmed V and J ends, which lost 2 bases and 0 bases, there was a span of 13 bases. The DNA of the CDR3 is TGTGCCAGCAGTTTATTTTTAGGCACCGCGAACACCGGGGAGCTGTTTTTT. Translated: CASSLFLGTANTGELFF.

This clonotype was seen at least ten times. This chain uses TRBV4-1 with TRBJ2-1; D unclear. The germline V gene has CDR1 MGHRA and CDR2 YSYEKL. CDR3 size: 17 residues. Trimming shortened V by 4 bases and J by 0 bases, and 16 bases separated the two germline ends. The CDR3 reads CASSPHPGKSSYNEQFF. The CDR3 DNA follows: TGCGCCAGCAGCCCACATCCTGGAAAGAGCTCCTACAATGAGCAGTTCTTC.

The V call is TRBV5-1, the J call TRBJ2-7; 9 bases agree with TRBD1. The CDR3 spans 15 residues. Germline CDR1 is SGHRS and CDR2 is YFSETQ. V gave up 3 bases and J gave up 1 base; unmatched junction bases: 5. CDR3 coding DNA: TGCGCCAGCAGCTCCTTGACAGGGGGATCCTACGAGCAGTACTTC. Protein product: CASSSLTGGSYEQYF.

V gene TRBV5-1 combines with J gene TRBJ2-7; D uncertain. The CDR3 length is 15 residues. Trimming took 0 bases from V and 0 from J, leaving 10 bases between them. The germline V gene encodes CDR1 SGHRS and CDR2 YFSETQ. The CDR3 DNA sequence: TGCGCCAGCAGCTTGGTTTCGGGTAGCTCCTACGAGCAGTACTTC. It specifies CASSLVSGSSYEQYF.

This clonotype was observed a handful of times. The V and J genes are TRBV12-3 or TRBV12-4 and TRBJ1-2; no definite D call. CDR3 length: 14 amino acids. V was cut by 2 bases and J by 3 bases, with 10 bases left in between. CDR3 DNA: TGTGCCAGCAGTTTACTAGGGAACTACTATGGCTACACCTTC. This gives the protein CASSLLGNYYGYTF.

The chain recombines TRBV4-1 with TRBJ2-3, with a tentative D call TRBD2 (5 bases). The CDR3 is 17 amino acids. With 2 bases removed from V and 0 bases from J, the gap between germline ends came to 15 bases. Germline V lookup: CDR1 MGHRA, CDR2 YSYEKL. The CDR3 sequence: CASSQPGERASTDTQYF. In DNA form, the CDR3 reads TGCGCCAGCAGCCAACCCGGAGAGAGGGCCAGCACAGATACGCAGTATTTT.

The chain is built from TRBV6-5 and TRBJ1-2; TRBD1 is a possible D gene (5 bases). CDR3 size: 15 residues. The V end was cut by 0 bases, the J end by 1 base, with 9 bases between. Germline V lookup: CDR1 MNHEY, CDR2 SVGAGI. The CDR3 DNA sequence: TGTGCCAGCAGTTACTCCGCGAGGGGTAACTATGGCTACACCTTC. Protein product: CASSYSARGNYGYTF.

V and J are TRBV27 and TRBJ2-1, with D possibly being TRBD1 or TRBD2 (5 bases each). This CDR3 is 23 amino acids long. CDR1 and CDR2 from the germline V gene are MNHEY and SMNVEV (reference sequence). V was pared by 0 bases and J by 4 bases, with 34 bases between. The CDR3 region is CASSLSNSGLKPWDGENYNEQFF. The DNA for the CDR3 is TGTGCCAGCAGTTTATCGAATTCAGGCCTGAAACCCTGGGACGGGGAGAATTACAATGAGCAGTTCTTC.

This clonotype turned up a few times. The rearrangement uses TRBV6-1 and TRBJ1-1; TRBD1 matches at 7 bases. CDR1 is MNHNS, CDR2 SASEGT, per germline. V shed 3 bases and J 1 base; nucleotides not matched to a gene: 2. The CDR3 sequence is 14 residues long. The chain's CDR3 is CASSERDRNTEAFF. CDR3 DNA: TGTGCCAGCAGTGAGCGGGACAGGAACACTGAAGCTTTCTTT.

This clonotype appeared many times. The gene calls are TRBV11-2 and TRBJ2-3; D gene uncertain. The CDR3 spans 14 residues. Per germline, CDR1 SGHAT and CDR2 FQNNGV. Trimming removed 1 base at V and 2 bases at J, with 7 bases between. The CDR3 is CASSLGPFTDTQYF. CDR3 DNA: TGTGCCAGCAGCTTAGGTCCCTTCACAGATACGCAGTATTTT.

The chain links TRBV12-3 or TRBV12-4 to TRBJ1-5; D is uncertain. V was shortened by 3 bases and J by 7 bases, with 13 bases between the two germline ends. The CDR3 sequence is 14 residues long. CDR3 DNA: TGTGCCAGCAGTTTTGGTGTAACAGCCCAGCCCCAGCATTTT. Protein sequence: CASSFGVTAQPQHF.

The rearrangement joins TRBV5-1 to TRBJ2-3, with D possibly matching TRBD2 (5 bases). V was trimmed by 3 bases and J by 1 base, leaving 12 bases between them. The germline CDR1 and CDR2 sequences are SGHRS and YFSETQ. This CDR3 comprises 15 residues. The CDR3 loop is CASSSSSSGTDTQYF. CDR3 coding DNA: TGCGCCAGCAGCTCGTCTAGCAGTGGCACAGATACGCAGTATTTT.

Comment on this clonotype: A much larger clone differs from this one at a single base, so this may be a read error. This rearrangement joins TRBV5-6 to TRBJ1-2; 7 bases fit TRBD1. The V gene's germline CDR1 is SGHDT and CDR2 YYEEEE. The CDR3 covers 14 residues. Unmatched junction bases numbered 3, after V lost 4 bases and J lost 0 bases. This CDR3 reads CASSGDRTNYGYTF. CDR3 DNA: TGTGCCAGCAGCGGGGACAGAACTAACTATGGCTACACCTTC.

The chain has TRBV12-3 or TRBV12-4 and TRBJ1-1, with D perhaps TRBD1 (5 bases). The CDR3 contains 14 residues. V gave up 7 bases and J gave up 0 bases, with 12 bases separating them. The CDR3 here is CASTTGLLNTEAFF. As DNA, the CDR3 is TGTGCCAGCACCACGGGACTGCTGAACACTGAAGCTTTCTTT.

CDR3 sequence: CASRDRGFDEQFF. The CDR3 nucleotides read TGTGCCAGCCGAGACAGGGGATTCGATGAGCAGTTCTTC. V and J are TRBV27 and TRBJ2-1; 8 bases align to TRBD1. The CDR3 is 13 amino acids. Trimming removed 8 bases from V and 8 bases from J; junction bases left unmatched: 8. CDR1 and CDR2 from the germline V gene are MNHEY and SMNVEV (reference sequence).

The CDR3: CSVRRTAMNTEAFF. CDR3 DNA sequence: TGCAGCGTCAGAAGGACAGCCATGAACACTGAAGCTTTCTTT. The chain uses TRBV29-1 and TRBJ1-1; D is possibly TRBD1 (6 bases). CDR3 size: 14 residues. Germline loops: CDR1 SQVTM, CDR2 ANQGSEA. V was clipped by 6 bases and J by 0 bases, with 14 bases between them.

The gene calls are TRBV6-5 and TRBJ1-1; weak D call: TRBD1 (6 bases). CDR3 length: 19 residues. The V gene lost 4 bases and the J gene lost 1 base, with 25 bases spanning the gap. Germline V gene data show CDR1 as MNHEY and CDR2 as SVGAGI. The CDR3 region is CASSFRELDRSTGNTEAFF. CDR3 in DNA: TGTGCCAGCAGTTTCCGGGAACTAGACAGGTCGACGGGGAACACTGAAGCTTTCTTT.